Listed below are T cell receptor beta chains from one sample, sequenced in a study of T cell responses to AZD1222 COVID-19 vaccine. Only in-frame clones appear in the TCRdb table, and some are missing; sequencing was by immunoSEQ multiplex PCR. Of roughly 130,000 clones in the sample, about nine tenths were seen once. This specimen was peripheral blood, taken on day 0 of AZD1222 vaccination. The source of these receptors is an adult in good health. CDR3s include the opening cysteine and the closing phenylalanine or tryptophan. The D gene is left open where the match is weak. The listing skips clone size in some rows; elsewhere it reads once, few, many or a size class.

abundance	v_gene	j_gene	d_gene	CDR3aa	CDR3nt
NA	TRBV29-1	TRBJ2-3	TRBD1	CSVTEGASTDTQYF	TGCAGCGTTACAGAGGGGGCTAGCACAGATACGCAGTATTTT
few	TRBV4-3	TRBJ1-1	NA	CASSQAPDGNSEAFF	TGCGCCAGCAGCCAAGCCCCCGATGGGAACAGTGAAGCTTTCTTT
NA	TRBV28	TRBJ2-7	TRBD1	CATTSGTVYYEQYF	TGTGCCACTACCTCCGGGACAGTGTACTACGAGCAGTACTTC
NA	TRBV7-9	TRBJ2-6	TRBD1	CAGGQGPNAGANVLTF	TGTGCCGGTGGACAGGGCCCAAACGCTGGGGCCAACGTCCTGACTTTC
NA	TRBV7-2	TRBJ1-4	NA	CASSLGRGWGEKLFF	TGTGCCAGCAGCTTAGGAAGAGGGTGGGGTGAAAAACTGTTTTTT
NA	TRBV28	TRBJ2-7	TRBD2	CASSLDGLAGAHREQYF	TGTGCCAGCAGTTTAGATGGACTAGCGGGGGCCCATAGGGAGCAGTACTTC
NA	TRBV18	TRBJ2-5	NA	CASSPRRQTQYF	TGTGCCAGCTCACCGCGACGCCAGACCCAGTACTTC
NA	TRBV19	TRBJ1-5	TRBD1	CASSVRQGREQPQHF	TGTGCCAGTAGTGTGCGACAGGGAAGGGAACAGCCCCAGCATTTT
NA	TRBV21-1	TRBJ1-6	NA	CASSKKGQATSPLHF	TGTGCCAGCAGCAAAAAGGGACAGGCGACTTCACCCCTCCACTTT
NA	TRBV2	TRBJ1-5	NA	CASNRFSNQPQHF	TGTGCCAGCAATAGGTTTAGCAATCAGCCCCAGCATTTT